This T cell receptor beta chain was sequenced for a study of CD8+ T cells in alopecia areata. This clone is a singleton in its sample. The germline CDR1 and CDR2 sequences are MNHNS and SASEGT. J lost 3 bases, V lost 5 bases, and 7 bases had no gene match. This CDR3 is 14 amino acids long. Stated treatment: oral pan-JAK inhibitor, 5-10 mg twice daily. Isolated RNA was reverse transcribed into cDNA used as the sequencing template. This table comes from immunoSEQ multiplex PCR, and its TCRdb copy is limited to in-frame clones, with some not included. The sample yields about 99,000 clones, more than 75% seen once.

The gene calls are TRBV6-1 and TRBJ2-7, with 7 bases aligning to TRBD2. The sequencing here drew on CD8+ T cells sorted from blood, taken at approximately week 31, from a patient treated with tofacitinib. The receptor comes from a human donor with alopecia areata. CDR3 sequence reads: CASSPREAHYEQYF. For the CDR3, the DNA is TGTGCCAGCAGTCCCCGGGAGGCCCACTACGAGCAGTACTTC.